This paragraph reports one TCR beta chain. This clonotype was found many times. This receptor's antigen is unknown. No quality values exist for individual bases; no much larger clone is one base distant. The data were obtained in a study of prognosis after radiotherapy for stage I lung cancer (dated by TCRdb to about 2021). In terms of the full investigation: Between early 2018 and early 2019, roughly 19 patients with stage I NSCLC were enrolled in Nanjing, China. A total of roughly 38 blood samples from some 20 patients were sequenced, with one sample obtained before and one obtained after SBRT for each patient. Squamous cell carcinoma histology was identified in 6 to 8 patients, and adenocarcinoma histology was identified in about a dozen patients. Of the enrolled patients, fourteen had newly diagnosed primary stage I lung tumors, while roughly five had oligometastatic NSCLC following surgical resection of the primary tumor. Peripheral blood TCR beta repertoires were profiled in stage I NSCLC patients before and after stereotactic body radiotherapy, and the study then linked these repertoires to distant failure. About 20% of the 19 patients developed distant metastases after SBRT, at a median of roughly 7 months; the other 15 showed no significant progression. Every patient was deemed medically inoperable, more than ten because of comorbidities and over 5 because they refused surgery. SBRT was not combined with any concurrent therapy in any patient. Using image-guided IMRT or VMAT, SBRT was delivered in 3 to 5 fractions at a biologically effective dose of at least 100 Gy. The cohort was made up of 13 men and a handful of women, with a median age of approximately 74 years and an age range of 53 to 84 years. Here is what the overall study found, with its caveats: Tumor specificity of expanded TCR clones was not determined. Limitations of the study included a small cohort and short follow-up, and the study findings need independent validation. A decrease in unique TCR clone counts was observed after SBRT (median about 9,400 before versus several thousand after; Wilcoxon paired P=0.011). Post-SBRT Shannon entropy and its change from baseline were lower in patients who developed distant metastases; baseline Shannon entropy was not associated with metastases. TRBV and TRBJ usage frequencies reportedly varied with metastasis status, involving two V genes at baseline and several V and two J genes after SBRT. No adjustment for multiple comparisons was applied to any of the reported P values.

A history of other malignancies or of prior chemotherapy or radiotherapy was absent in all patients, and node-negative disease was shown on CT and PET/CT in all patients. At each of the two time points, 5.5 to 6 milliliters of peripheral venous blood were collected into EDTA tubes. Ficoll-Paque Plus density-gradient centrifugation was used to isolate PBMCs. Right after collection, samples were kept at -80 degrees C until analysis. Two rounds of multiplex PCR were performed to amplify the TCR beta CDR3 region from genomic DNA. The first PCR round used primers specific to each TRBV and TRBJ gene, with sequences filed in Chinese patent CN105087789A. Universal primers were used in the second PCR round. The Roche High Pure PCR Template Preparation Kit was used to extract genomic DNA from frozen PBMCs. Libraries were sequenced paired-end with 151 bp reads on an Illumina HiSeq 3000. On the authors' methods: Raw reads lacking the multiplex PCR primer sequences were removed with CutAdapt. High-quality paired reads were merged into contigs with PEAR. MiXCR assigned TRB V, D and J gene segments to each contig by aligning to reference sequences. CDR3 sequences were clustered by base quality and sequence similarity to remove sequencing errors. Diversity was measured as Shannon entropy normalized by the natural log of productive TCR sequence number. Clonality was computed as one minus the ratio of Shannon entropy to the natural log of the number of unique clonotypes. Progression-free survival cut-offs for repertoire metrics were chosen using the Youden index of ROC curves, with analyses run in R 3.5.3. TCRdb took the public reads, trimmed them with fastp at Q25, ran MiXCR for clone calling and kept in-frame beta chains. Each CDR3 protein gets just one entry, which takes the most common genes and DNA from the rows behind it. V and J calls and clone size were set by TCRdb, not the authors. This sample comprises around 19,000 distinct CDR3 sequences, approximately 46% of them detected only once. The ten largest clonotypes hold around a third of the sample.

The germline V gene (reference sequence) sets CDR1 to SEHNR and CDR2 to FQNEAQ. The CDR3 contains 15 residues, cysteine and phenylalanine counted. The sequence is cut down to CDR3 DNA, 45 bases in frame from base 1. Trimming takes 5 bases off V and 9 bases off J; junction bases not matched to a gene: 9. The sequence joins TRBV7-9 to TRBJ2-1; a stretch of 11 junction bases matches TRBD2. The sample in question was PBMCs, obtained before or after stereotactic body radiation therapy (not recorded which). The origin of this receptor is a donor over 45 with non-small cell lung cancer. The CDR3 amino acid sequence is: CASSRLAGLRGEQFF. The DNA reads TGTGCCAGCAGCCGACTAGCGGGATTACGCGGTGAGCAGTTCTTC.